The clone carrying this T cell receptor (beta chain) was recorded a few times. Separate cDNA molecules each had unique molecular identifiers attached to them. TCRdb itself ran the 5' RACE reads through MiXCR, one entry per CDR3 protein. Here the sample spans 75,000 to 100,000 distinct CDR3 sequences, over 15% being singletons. This entry is derived from a study of early T cells in non-severe SARS-CoV-2 infection. Germline CDR1 MDHEN, CDR2 SYDVKM. The V segment lost 5 bases and the J segment 6 bases; nucleotides outside the gene matches: 7. The CDR3 has 15 amino acids. Sample: whole blood. This receptor was taken from an adult who was a healthcare worker with PCR-confirmed SARS-CoV-2 infection or an uninfected control (not recorded which). The V and J genes are TRBV28 and TRBJ2-3; TRBD2 matches 11 bases. The CDR3 is CASSPGLAAWDTQYF. Written as DNA, the CDR3 is TGTGCCAGCAGTCCGGGACTAGCGGCTTGGGATACGCAGTATTTT. Combining the CDR3 with reference TRBV28 and TRBJ2-3 gives the whole variable domain DVKVTQSSRYLVKRTGEKVFLECVQDMDHENMFWYRQDPGLGLRLIYFSYDVKMKEKGDIPEGYSVSREKKERFSLILESASTNQTSMYLCASSPGLAAWDTQYFGPGTRLTVL.